What follows are 8 T cell receptor beta chains derived from one specimen sequenced in a study of T cells in Graves' hyperthyroidism and ophthalmopathy. Template material for amplifying TCR beta CDR3 regions consisted of RNA transcripts. HTBI primers drove first-round RT-PCR of the TCR CDR3. TCRdb redid the calling of the multiplex PCR reads with MiXCR, one entry per CDR3 protein. Here the sample spans about 98,000 distinct CDR3 sequences, roughly 37% being singletons. The sequenced sample consisted of peripheral blood or thyroid tissue (not recorded which). These receptors originate from a woman aged 30 to 39 with Graves' hyperthyroidism.

The chain links TRBV7-2 to TRBJ1-6, with D unresolved. CDR3 length equals 15 residues. The V gene's germline CDR1 is SGHTA and CDR2 FQGNSA. Trimming removed 5 bases at V and 6 bases at J, with 14 bases between. CDR3 residues: CASSAESGSNSPLHF. In nucleotides, the CDR3 is TGTGCCAGCAGCGCTGAATCGGGATCTAATTCACCCCTCCACTTT. The whole variable domain, filled in from reference TRBV7-2 and TRBJ1-6, reads GAGVSQSPSNKVTEKGKDVELRCDPISGHTALYWYRQSLGQGLEFLIYFQGNSAPDKSGLPSDRFSAERTGGSVSTLTIQRTQQEDSAVYLCASSAESGSNSPLHFGNGTRLTVT.

This clonotype appeared many times. The V and J genes are TRBV4-2 and TRBJ1-4; D not certain. CDR1 and CDR2 (germline): LGHNA, YNFKEQ. This CDR3 has 16 amino acids. V lost 0 bases and J 4 bases, leaving 12 bases between the germline ends. The CDR3 DNA reads TGTGCCAGCAGCCAAGAAGGCGGACGTAATAATGAAAAACTGTTTTTT. Translation gives CASSQEGGRNNEKLFF.

There are a few counts of this clonotype. The chain joins TRBV12-3 or TRBV12-4 to TRBJ1-4, with D uncertain. The CDR3 has 15 amino acids. The V end was cut by 3 bases, the J end by 2 bases, with 10 bases between. The CDR3 DNA reads as TGTGCCAGCAGTTTGGGGAGTATGACTAATGAAAAACTGTTTTTT. Translation: CASSLGSMTNEKLFF.

This clonotype has a count of ten or more. The rearrangement links TRBV25-1 to TRBJ2-3; D gene unclear. The CDR3 loop spans 11 amino acids. CDR1 is MGHDK and CDR2 is SYGVNS in the germline V gene. V was shortened by 6 bases and J by 6 bases, with 7 bases between the two germline ends. This CDR3 is CASSTMDTQYF. The CDR3 DNA sequence: TGTGCCAGCAGCACGATGGATACGCAGTATTTT.

The genes are TRBV6-1 and TRBJ2-7; D possibly corresponds to TRBD1 (8 bases). The CDR3 is 14 amino acids. Germline CDR1 reads MNHNS; CDR2 reads SASEGT. Trimming took 6 bases from V and 4 from J, leaving 16 bases between them. The CDR3 DNA follows: TGTGCCAGCAGAGCGGGACAGGCGAGTTACGAGCAGTACTTC. Translating gives CASRAGQASYEQYF.

Concerning this clonotype itself: Just one base apart from a much larger clone, this may be a read error. Since no conserved phenylalanine or tryptophan closes the CDR3, a read error is the likely cause. The chain recombines TRBV7-2 with TRBJ1-5; 7 bases fit TRBD1. Looked up from germline, CDR1 is SGHTA and CDR2 is FQGNSA. Germline trimming cut 1 base from V and 1 base from J; bases unmatched to any gene: 10. The CDR3 is made up of 18 amino acids. The CDR3 loop is CASSLDLRGDRSNQPQHV. The CDR3 DNA reads as TGTGCCAGCAGCTTAGATTTACGGGGGGACAGAAGCAATCAGCCCCAGCATGTT.

The table lists this clonotype with many counts. V and J are TRBV20-1 and TRBJ1-1; 10 bases align to TRBD1. Germline CDR1 and CDR2: DFQATT and SNEGSKA (reference sequence). The V gene end was trimmed by 6 bases and the J gene end by 6 bases; junction bases not matched to a gene: 4. CDR3 length: 12 amino acids. The chain's CDR3 is CSAWDRGAEAFF. In nucleotides, the CDR3 is TGCAGTGCCTGGGACAGGGGCGCTGAAGCTTTCTTT.

This clonotype was detected many times. This rearrangement joins TRBV7-2 to TRBJ1-1, with D perhaps matching TRBD1 (5 bases). V shed 2 bases and J shed 10 bases, with 20 bases lying between them. Germline lookup yields CDR1 SGHTA and CDR2 FQGNSA. CDR3 length: 15 amino acids. CDR3 protein: CASSLLRRQYGLAFF. The CDR3 DNA sequence: TGTGCCAGCAGCTTATTACGTAGACAGTACGGGTTAGCTTTCTTT.